These 25 T cell receptor beta chains came from one sample sequenced in a study of cytomegalovirus exposure and HLA in healthy donors (dated by TCRdb to between 2016 and 2019). Library preparation was by the immunoSEQ multiplex PCR assay. A mixture of 60 forward primers for TCR Vbeta segments and 13 reverse primers for TCR Jbeta segments was used in the multiplex PCR. Sourced from immuneACCESS, this table was stored by TCRdb with only in-frame sequences that have V and J called. A share of the clones is absent; for the studies checked, an unresolved V gene accounts for under half, and the remainder has no known explanation. The table for this sample lists roughly 100,000 clones; roughly three quarters of them were counted only once. The top ten clones comprise around 10% of the sample. Sequencing input: PBMCs. These TCRs come from a woman aged 18-35 years in good health and CMV-seropositive.

The count of this clone is one. This chain uses TRBV27 with TRBJ1-2; D gene uncertain. CDR3 length equals 12 residues. CDR1 and CDR2 (germline): MNHEY, SMNVEV (reference sequence). Trimming removed 5 bases at V and 1 base at J, with 5 bases between. The CDR3 DNA is TGTGCCAGCAGTGGGCGTAACTATGGCTACACCTTC. This sequence encodes CASSGRNYGYTF.

The DNA for the CDR3 is TGTGCCAGCGGGGACAGGGCCACCTACGAGCAGTACTTC. It is translated as CASGDRATYEQYF. The rearrangement links TRBV7-9 to TRBJ2-7; 9 bases agree with TRBD1. The germline V gene encodes CDR1 SEHNR and CDR2 FQNEAQ (reference sequence). This CDR3 contains 13 residues. The ends lost 8 bases at V and 2 bases at J; junction bases unmatched: 4.

This clone was detected once. This chain links TRBV7-6 with TRBJ2-1; TRBD2 matches 7 bases. Germline CDR1 is SGHVS and CDR2 is FNYEAQ. After removal of 3 bases from V and 3 bases from J, the junction contained 8 bases not matched to a gene. This CDR3 spans 16 amino acids. The CDR3 sequence is CASSFGSGGYYNEQFF. CDR3 DNA sequence: TGTGCCAGCAGCTTCGGGTCGGGAGGCTACTACAATGAGCAGTTCTTC.

This clone has more than one count but fewer than ten. The genes are TRBV5-3 and TRBJ2-2; D is possibly TRBD2 (5 bases). Being an ORF, TRBV5-3 has a function that is uncertain. This CDR3 is built from 17 residues. V was shortened by 1 base and J by 3 bases, with 16 bases between the two germline ends. CDR3 in DNA: TGTGCCAGAAGCTTGAGGCGGTTTGTGCGGGACACCGGGGAGCTGTTTTTT. This translates into CARSLRRFVRDTGELFF.

The rearrangement uses TRBV2 and TRBJ1-1; D possibly corresponds to TRBD1 (6 bases). Germline CDR1 and CDR2: SNHLY and FYNNEI. This CDR3 has 14 residues. Trimming shortened V by 8 bases and J by 2 bases, and 15 bases separated the two germline ends. The DNA of the CDR3 is TGTGCCAGCCTCCAGGACAGACAAAACACTGAAGCTTTCTTT. Translating it yields CASLQDRQNTEAFF.

This chain joins TRBV20-1 and TRBJ2-7, with 7 nucleotides matching TRBD2. Germline CDR1 DFQATT, CDR2 SNEGSKA (reference sequence). V lost 4 bases, J lost 12 bases, and 9 bases stayed unmatched. The CDR3 has 11 residues. The CDR3 region has the DNA TGCAGTGCTATGGGCGGCGGGAGCGCGTACTTC. Its translation: CSAMGGGSAYF.

The chain carries TRBV6-1 and TRBJ2-3, with D possibly matching TRBD2 (7 bases). The CDR3 sequence is 15 residues long. Germline V gives CDR1 MNHNS, CDR2 SASEGT. V was cut by 3 bases and J by 3 bases, with 13 bases left in between. CDR3 residues: CASSEARGGTDTQYF. CDR3 coding DNA: TGTGCCAGCAGTGAGGCTAGGGGGGGAACAGATACGCAGTATTTT.

This clone was recorded only once. V is TRBV27 and J is TRBJ1-1, with D hard to call. This CDR3 spans 13 amino acids. V was shortened by 11 bases and J by 5 bases, with 18 bases between the two germline ends. From germline, CDR1 is MNHEY and CDR2 SMNVEV (reference sequence). The CDR3 DNA sequence: TGTGCCTCCCGATGGGGAACGGGGACTGAAGCTTTCTTT. The encoded protein is CASRWGTGTEAFF.

This chain uses TRBV19 with TRBJ1-5, with a possible D match to TRBD1 (6 bases). The germline V gene has CDR1 LNHDA and CDR2 SQIVND (reference sequence). The CDR3 covers 13 residues. Trimming pared 7 bases from V and 6 bases from J, leaving 13 bases between. The DNA for the CDR3 is TGTGCCAGTAACAGGGTCTCAGGTCAGCCCCAGCATTTT. As protein: CASNRVSGQPQHF.

The chain couples TRBV2 to TRBJ1-4; 10 bases are shared with TRBD1. Per the germline V gene, CDR1 is SNHLY and CDR2 is FYNNEI. J was trimmed by 1 base and V by 10 bases; bases with no gene match: 9. This CDR3 has 16 residues. The CDR3 DNA sequence: TGTGCCAACCGGGACAGGGGCGCTGGAACTAATGAAAAACTGTTTTTT. Its translation is CANRDRGAGTNEKLFF.

The chain recombines TRBV6-6 with TRBJ2-2; 7 bases map to TRBD2. V gave up 8 bases and J gave up 5 bases; unmatched junction bases: 5. Germline values: CDR1 MNHNY, CDR2 SVGAGI (reference sequence). CDR3 length: 13 amino acids. The DNA of the CDR3 is TGTGCCAGCGGCGGGGGAAGGACCGGGGAGCTGTTTTTT. The encoded protein is CASGGGRTGELFF.

The chain recombines TRBV28 with TRBJ2-3; 12 nucleotides line up with TRBD2. J gave up 5 bases and V 3 bases, and 0 bases lay outside the gene matches. This CDR3 has 14 residues. CDR1 and CDR2 from the germline V gene are MDHEN and SYDVKM. CDR3 nucleotide sequence: TGTGCCAGCAGTTTGGGACTAGCGGGAGATACGCAGTATTTT. It yields the protein CASSLGLAGDTQYF.

The chain combines TRBV7-3 with TRBJ2-7; 11 nucleotides align to TRBD1. CDR3 length equals 15 residues. Per germline, CDR1 SGHTA and CDR2 FQGTGA. The V segment lost 5 bases and the J segment 10 bases; nucleotides outside the gene matches: 13. The CDR3 coding sequence is TGTGCCAGCAGCCCAAACGGGGACAGGGGGACCTCTCAGTACTTC. This sequence encodes CASSPNGDRGTSQYF.

The chain carries TRBV29-1 and TRBJ1-1; maybe TRBD1 (5 bases). The CDR3 loop spans 11 amino acids. V lost 7 bases to trimming and J lost 0 bases, with 6 bases between them. Germline values: CDR1 SQVTM, CDR2 ANQGSEA. The CDR3 sequence is CSGGVNTEAFF. The CDR3 nucleotides are TGCAGCGGGGGGGTGAACACTGAAGCTTTCTTT.

In its sample, this clone was seen once. The CDR3 spells CASSSTGRTEAFF. In nucleotides, the CDR3 is TGTGCCAGCAGTTCGACAGGGCGTACTGAAGCTTTCTTT. The gene calls are TRBV6-5 and TRBJ1-1; 7 positions match TRBD1. The J segment lost 5 bases and the V segment lost 4 bases, leaving 4 bases of the junction unmatched. There are 13 residues in the CDR3. Germline assignment: CDR1 MNHEY and CDR2 SVGAGI.

The J gene is TRBJ2-5, the V gene TRBV6-5; 11 nucleotides align to TRBD1. The J call is uncertain, as TRBJ2-7 better fits the DNA end. Looked up from germline, CDR1 is MNHEY and CDR2 is SVGAGI. The CDR3 sequence is 16 residues long. For the CDR3, the DNA is TGTGCCAGCAGTTACTCCCGGACAGGGGGCCTCTACGAGCAGTACTTC. Protein: CASSYSRTGGLYEQYF.

CDR3 loop: CASGGQGSYEQYF. In DNA form, the CDR3 reads TGTGCCAGCGGGGGACAGGGTTCCTACGAGCAGTACTTC. The chain carries TRBV27 and TRBJ2-7, with 9 nucleotides matching TRBD1. Germline V gives CDR1 MNHEY, CDR2 SMNVEV (reference sequence). V lost 8 bases and J lost 1; bases outside the gene matches: 3. There are 13 residues in the CDR3.

In its sample, this clone was seen once. Here the CDR3 DNA reads TGCGCCAGCAGCCAAGATATCGACAGCGGGGGGAGAGCCCTCCACTTT. Translated, it gives CASSQDIDSGGRALHF. This chain connects TRBV4-1 to TRBJ1-6; TRBD1 is a possible D gene (5 bases). This CDR3 has 16 residues. The germline V and J ends were trimmed by 0 bases and 14 bases, with 20 bases remaining between them. Per germline, CDR1 MGHRA and CDR2 YSYEKL.

V is TRBV7-9 and J is TRBJ2-1; D is possibly TRBD2 (5 bases). V lost 5 bases and J lost 4, with 21 bases in between. From germline, CDR1 is SEHNR and CDR2 FQNEAQ (reference sequence). The CDR3 spans 17 residues. CDR3 sequence (DNA): TGTGCCAGCAGCAACCCCCCTTGGCGGGTGTATTACAATGAGCAGTTCTTC. Translation: CASSNPPWRVYYNEQFF.

Remarks on this clone: This specimen includes other DNA sequences encoding the same CDR3. This rearrangement joins TRBV9 to TRBJ2-7; 13 bases agree with TRBD2. V was clipped by 2 bases and J by 0 bases; unmatched bases: 2. The germline V gene has CDR1 SGDLS and CDR2 YYNGEE. The CDR3 is made up of 16 amino acids. The CDR3, as DNA: TGTGCCAGCAGCGTGGGACTAGCGGGGAGCTCCTACGAGCAGTACTTC. Protein product: CASSVGLAGSSYEQYF.

The sample holds one count of this clone. This chain joins TRBV19 and TRBJ2-3, with no clear D. Germline lookup yields CDR1 LNHDA and CDR2 SQIVND (reference sequence). V lost 1 base and J 3 bases, leaving 8 bases between the germline ends. The CDR3 consists of 14 residues. CDR3 protein: CASSIGPETDTQYF. For the CDR3, the DNA is TGTGCCAGTAGTATAGGGCCAGAAACAGATACGCAGTATTTT.

In this sample, this clone turned up a few times. This rearrangement joins TRBV7-7 to TRBJ2-2; TRBD2 might be the D (6 bases). The CDR3 has 15 amino acids. Deletions cut 2 bases from V and 4 bases from J, with 11 bases between. Germline V gene sequence: CDR1 SSHAT, CDR2 FNYEAQ (reference sequence). In nucleotides, the CDR3 is TGTGCCAGCAGCTTACGTCACGGGGGCACCGGGGAGCTGTTTTTT. Protein: CASSLRHGGTGELFF.

This clone was counted between two and nine times. This chain links TRBV7-9 with TRBJ2-2; 7 bases are shared with TRBD2. This CDR3 spans 12 amino acids. Trimming removed 11 bases from V and 3 bases from J; junction bases left unmatched: 3. CDR1 SEHNR and CDR2 FQNEAQ come from the germline V gene (reference sequence). CDR3 DNA: TGTGCCGGTCTAGCGGACACCGGGGAGCTGTTTTTT. It is translated as CAGLADTGELFF.

This clone has more than one count but fewer than ten. The V and J genes are TRBV7-9 and TRBJ1-2; the D gene is possibly TRBD1 (5 bases). Germline V gives CDR1 SEHNR, CDR2 FQNEAQ (reference sequence). The CDR3 length is 14 residues. The V end was cut by 5 bases, the J end by 6 bases, with 16 bases between. In DNA form, the CDR3 reads TGTGCCAGCAGCGGGAACCTTGCAGGGCATGGCTACACCTTC. This gives the protein CASSGNLAGHGYTF. The full variable domain, in which reference TRBV7-9 and TRBJ1-2 provide the parts outside the CDR3, is DTGVSQNPRHKITKRGQNVTFRCDPISEHNRLYWYRQTLGQGPEFLTYFQNEAQLEKSRLLSDRFSAERPKGSFSTLEIQRTEQGDSAMYLCASSGNLAGHGYTFGSGTRLTVV.

The V gene is TRBV6-5, the J gene TRBJ1-1; 7 bases match TRBD1. There are 13 residues in the CDR3. V was pared by 6 bases and J by 4 bases, with 5 bases of the junction left unmatched. Germline V gene data show CDR1 as MNHEY and CDR2 as SVGAGI. The CDR3 region is CASSFQGGTEAFF. The CDR3 DNA reads as TGTGCCAGCAGCTTTCAGGGGGGCACTGAAGCTTTCTTT.